The subject of this entry is one TCR beta chain. The antigen remains unidentified. The data are from a study of T cell responses to AZD1222 COVID-19 vaccine. Findings and limits, study-wide: Seropositivity was recorded at baseline in only 5 or 6 AZD1222 recipients. Researchers report vaccine-associated CD4 TCRs spanning spike, with dominance at 160-218 and 743-854.

Sequenced by immunoSEQ multiplex PCR; TCRdb stores in-frame clones only, minus some. The sample lists about 120,000 clones, about nine tenths occurring once. The CDR3 consists of 14 residues. V shed 6 bases, J shed 5 bases, and the junction held 4 bases outside the gene matches. CDR1 is SGHTA, CDR2 FQGNSA, per germline. Specimen: peripheral blood, collected 28 days after the second dose of the MenACWY control vaccine. The TCR comes from an adult who received the MenACWY meningococcal vaccine as a control. The chain has TRBV7-2 and TRBJ2-5; 12 nucleotides line up with TRBD2. The DNA of the CDR3 is TGTGCCAGCAGGCTAGCGGGAGGGCGGGAGACCCAGTACTTC. Translation gives CASRLAGGRETQYF. Full variable domain (remainder filled in from reference TRBV7-2 and TRBJ2-5): GAGVSQSPSNKVTEKGKDVELRCDPISGHTALYWYRQSLGQGLEFLIYFQGNSAPDKSGLPSDRFSAERTGGSVSTLTIQRTQQEDSAVYLCASRLAGGRETQYFGPGTRLLVL.